A single sample gave rise to the 16 T cell receptor beta chains below, sequenced in a study of early T cells in non-severe SARS-CoV-2 infection. TCRdb passed the 5' RACE reads through MiXCR, listing each CDR3 protein once. Seen here are some 98,000 distinct CDR3 sequences, 16% observed once, and the top ten hold 1.3%. The source material was whole blood. All receptors come from an adult who was a healthcare worker with PCR-confirmed SARS-CoV-2 infection or an uninfected control (not recorded which).

The CDR3 DNA reads as TGTGCCAGCAGTTTATTTCGACTAGCCCGAGTCAATGAGCAGTTCTTC. Its protein product is CASSLFRLARVNEQFF. This chain uses TRBV28 with TRBJ2-1; the match to TRBD2 covers 7 bases. Per germline, CDR1 MDHEN and CDR2 SYDVKM. V shed 1 base, J shed 6 bases, and the junction held 9 bases outside the gene matches. This CDR3 region has 16 residues.

The chain links TRBV12-3 or TRBV12-4 to TRBJ1-4; D call uncertain. V gave up 5 bases and J gave up 6 bases, with 16 bases separating them. CDR3 length: 15 amino acids. The CDR3 loop is CASSASGAAYEKLFF. As DNA, the CDR3 is TGTGCCAGCAGTGCCTCGGGAGCGGCCTATGAAAAACTGTTTTTT.

In its sample, this clonotype was seen a few times. The chain recombines TRBV2 with TRBJ1-1, with a tentative D call TRBD1 (5 bases). Germline CDR1 and CDR2: SNHLY and FYNNEI. This CDR3 has 12 residues. Trimming cost V 6 bases and J 6 bases, with 11 bases left between them. The CDR3 region has the DNA TGTGCCAGCAGCGGGGACCGATCTGAAGCTTTCTTT. This gives the protein CASSGDRSEAFF.

This clonotype has only a few counts. V and J are TRBV27 and TRBJ2-2; 10 positions agree with TRBD2. The V and J ends lost 1 base and 8 bases, in that order; junction bases with no gene match: 7. Germline assignment: CDR1 MNHEY and CDR2 SMNVEV (reference sequence). The CDR3 is 16 residues long. CDR3 residues: CASSLWASGSSGELFF. CDR3 bases: TGTGCCAGCAGTTTATGGGCTAGCGGGAGTTCTGGGGAGCTGTTTTTT.

The chain joins TRBV29-1 to TRBJ1-3; 8 positions match TRBD1. The trim removed 6 bases at V and 1 base at J, leaving 8 bases unmatched. CDR3 length equals 15 residues. Germline V gives CDR1 SQVTM, CDR2 ANQGSEA. In DNA form, the CDR3 reads TGCAGCGTAGGAACCCGGACAGGGTCTGGAAACACCATATATTTT. Amino acids: CSVGTRTGSGNTIYF.

This clonotype was detected only a few times. The chain joins TRBV29-1 to TRBJ2-7, with D unclear. The CDR3 has 13 amino acids. CDR1 is SQVTM, CDR2 ANQGSEA, per germline. The V and J ends lost 2 bases and 0 bases respectively, with 8 bases between them. The CDR3 loop is CSVETLGSYEQYF. In nucleotides, the CDR3 is TGCAGCGTTGAAACTCTGGGCTCCTACGAGCAGTACTTC.

The chain recombines TRBV27 with TRBJ2-7; the match to TRBD2 covers 7 bases. The CDR3 is 14 residues long. V was pared by 6 bases and J by 6 bases, with 11 bases of the junction left unmatched. Germline CDR1 is MNHEY and CDR2 is SMNVEV (reference sequence). The CDR3 sequence is CASSLAGPQREQYF. Written as DNA, the CDR3 is TGTGCCAGCAGCTTAGCGGGTCCCCAACGCGAGCAGTACTTC.

V and J are TRBV27 and TRBJ2-2; possibly TRBD1 for D (5 bases). Germline loops: CDR1 MNHEY, CDR2 SMNVEV (reference sequence). The V gene lost 5 bases and the J gene lost 7 bases, with 14 bases spanning the gap. The CDR3 length is 14 residues. The CDR3 region has the DNA TGTGCCAGCAGTGGCAGGGCCTCCTTCGGGGAGCTGTTTTTT. Its translation: CASSGRASFGELFF.

This clonotype was observed a few times. This rearrangement joins TRBV7-2 to TRBJ2-5, with 7 bases aligning to TRBD1. Germline trimming cut 4 bases from V and 3 bases from J; bases unmatched to any gene: 8. Germline V CDR1 and CDR2: SGHTA, FQGNSA. This CDR3 spans 15 amino acids. CDR3: CASSSRQGVEETQYF. DNA for the CDR3: TGTGCCAGCAGCTCCCGACAGGGAGTGGAAGAGACCCAGTACTTC.

The V gene is TRBV20-1, the J gene TRBJ2-1; weak D call: TRBD2 (6 bases). CDR3 size: 13 residues. The V gene's germline CDR1 is DFQATT and CDR2 SNEGSKA (reference sequence). V shed 3 bases and J shed 7 bases, with 13 bases lying between them. DNA of the CDR3: TGCAGTGCTAGGGGCCTGACTAGGAATGAGCAGTTCTTC. Amino acid sequence: CSARGLTRNEQFF.

J is TRBJ2-1 and V is TRBV5-1, with D possibly being TRBD2 (5 bases). The CDR3 spans 13 residues. The V gene lost 4 bases and the J gene lost 3 bases, with 8 bases spanning the gap. The germline V gene has CDR1 SGHRS and CDR2 YFSETQ. The CDR3 loop reads CASSPGNYNEQFF. The DNA for the CDR3 is TGCGCCAGCAGCCCCGGGAACTACAATGAGCAGTTCTTC.

This clonotype was recorded many times. The V gene is TRBV7-8, the J gene TRBJ2-5; 10 bases are shared with TRBD2. This CDR3 spans 14 amino acids. Trimming at V came to 5 bases and at J to 5 bases, leaving 5 bases not matched to a gene. The germline gives CDR1 SGHVS, CDR2 FQNEAQ. The CDR3 region has the DNA TGTGCCAGCAGCCCCCTAGCGGGGGTGGAGACCCAGTACTTC. Amino acids: CASSPLAGVETQYF. The full variable domain, in which reference TRBV7-8 and TRBJ2-5 provide the parts outside the CDR3, is GAGVSQSPRYKVAKRGQDVALRCDPISGHVSLFWYQQALGQGPEFLTYFQNEAQLDKSGLPSDRFFAERPEGSVSTLKIQRTQQEDSAVYLCASSPLAGVETQYFGPGTRLLVL.

The chain uses TRBV29-1 and TRBJ2-7, with 7 bases matching TRBD2. The trim removed 4 bases at V and 3 bases at J, leaving 12 bases unmatched. The germline V gene encodes CDR1 SQVTM and CDR2 ANQGSEA. The CDR3 is 15 amino acids. The CDR3 DNA reads TGCAGCGTTGGATTAGCGGGTTCGACTCGCTACGAGCAGTACTTC. Protein sequence: CSVGLAGSTRYEQYF.

The chain has TRBV28 and TRBJ1-5; D gene ambiguous. Deletions cut 3 bases from V and 8 bases from J, with 8 bases between. The CDR3 consists of 12 residues. Germline V lookup: CDR1 MDHEN, CDR2 SYDVKM. The CDR3 bases are TGTGCCAGCAGTTTTGTCTCAGAGCCCCAGCATTTT. It encodes CASSFVSEPQHF.

This clonotype has at least ten counts. The genes are TRBV7-7 and TRBJ1-1; 7 positions agree with TRBD1. This CDR3 spans 15 amino acids. V dropped 5 bases and J dropped 3; count of bases not matched to a gene: 9. From germline, CDR1 is SSHAT and CDR2 FNYEAQ (reference sequence). The CDR3 DNA sequence: TGTGCCAGCAGCAGTTGGACAGGTGGGGACACTGAAGCTTTCTTT. Translated, it gives CASSSWTGGDTEAFF.

This sequence joins TRBV29-1 and TRBJ1-1, with 9 bases fitting TRBD1. After removal of 1 base from V and 4 bases from J, the junction contained 4 bases not matched to a gene. The CDR3 consists of 14 residues. CDR1 and CDR2 (germline): SQVTM, ANQGSEA. The CDR3 is CSVEGRTGATEAFF. The CDR3 DNA reads TGCAGCGTTGAAGGCCGGACAGGGGCCACTGAAGCTTTCTTT.